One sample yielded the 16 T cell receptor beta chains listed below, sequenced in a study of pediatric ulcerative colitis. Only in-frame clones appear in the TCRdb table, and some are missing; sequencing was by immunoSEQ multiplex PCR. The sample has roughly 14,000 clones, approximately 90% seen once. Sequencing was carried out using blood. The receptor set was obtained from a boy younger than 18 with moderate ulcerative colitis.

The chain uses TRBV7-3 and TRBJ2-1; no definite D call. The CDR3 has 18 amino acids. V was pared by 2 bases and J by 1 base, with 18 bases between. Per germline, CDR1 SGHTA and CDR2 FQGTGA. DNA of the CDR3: TGTGCCAGCAGCTTAGGTGCCCGGACGCCTTCTTCCTACAATGAGCAGTTCTTC. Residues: CASSLGARTPSSYNEQFF.

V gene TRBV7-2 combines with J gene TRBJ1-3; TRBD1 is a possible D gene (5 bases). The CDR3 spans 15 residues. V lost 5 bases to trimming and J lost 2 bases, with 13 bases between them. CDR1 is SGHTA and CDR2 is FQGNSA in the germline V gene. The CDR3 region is CASSTFTRAGNTIYF. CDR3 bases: TGTGCCAGCAGCACGTTCACCAGGGCTGGAAACACCATATATTTT.

CDR3 coding DNA: TGTGCCACCAGCAGGGAGGTCGACATCGGAGCAGATACGCAGTATTTT. This sequence encodes CATSREVDIGADTQYF. The chain combines TRBV15 with TRBJ2-3, with D perhaps matching TRBD2 (5 bases). CDR3 size: 16 residues. Trimming took 3 bases from V and 4 from J, leaving 17 bases between them. CDR1 LNHNV and CDR2 YYDKDF come from the germline V gene (reference sequence). Using reference TRBV15 and TRBJ2-3 for the parts outside the CDR3, the full variable domain is DAMVIQNPRYQVTQFGKPVTLSCSQTLNHNVMYWYQQKSSQAPKLLFHYYDKDFNNEADTPDNFQSRRPNTSFCFLDIRSPGLGDTAMYLCATSREVDIGADTQYFGPGTRLTVL.

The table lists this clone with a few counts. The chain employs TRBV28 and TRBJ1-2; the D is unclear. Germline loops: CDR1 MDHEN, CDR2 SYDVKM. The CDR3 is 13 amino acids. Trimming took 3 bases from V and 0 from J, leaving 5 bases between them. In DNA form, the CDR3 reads TGTGCCAGCAGTTTGGCTGCTAACTATGGCTACACCTTC. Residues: CASSLAANYGYTF.

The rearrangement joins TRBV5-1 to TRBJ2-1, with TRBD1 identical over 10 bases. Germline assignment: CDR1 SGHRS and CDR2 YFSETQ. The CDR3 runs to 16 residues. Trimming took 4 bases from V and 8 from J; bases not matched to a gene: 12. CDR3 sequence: CASSRNIQTGGDEQFF. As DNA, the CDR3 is TGCGCCAGCAGCAGGAATATTCAGACAGGGGGCGATGAGCAGTTCTTC.

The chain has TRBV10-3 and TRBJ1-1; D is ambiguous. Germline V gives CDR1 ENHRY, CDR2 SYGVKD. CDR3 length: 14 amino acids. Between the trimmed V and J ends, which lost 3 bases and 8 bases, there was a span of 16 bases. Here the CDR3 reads CAISEVGGSAEAFF. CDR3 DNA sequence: TGTGCCATCAGTGAAGTGGGAGGTTCTGCCGAAGCTTTCTTT.

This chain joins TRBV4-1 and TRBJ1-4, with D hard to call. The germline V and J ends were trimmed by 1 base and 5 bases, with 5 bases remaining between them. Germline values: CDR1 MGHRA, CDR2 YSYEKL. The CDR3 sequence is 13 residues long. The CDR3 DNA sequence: TGCGCCAGCAGCCAAGTCGGGAATGAAAAACTGTTTTTT. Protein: CASSQVGNEKLFF.

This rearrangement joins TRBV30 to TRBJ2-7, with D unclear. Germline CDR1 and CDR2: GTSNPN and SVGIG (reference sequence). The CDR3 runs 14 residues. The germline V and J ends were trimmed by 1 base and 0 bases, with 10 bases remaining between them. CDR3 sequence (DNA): TGTGCCTGGAGTGGTCCCGTTGCCTCCTACGAGCAGTACTTC. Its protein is CAWSGPVASYEQYF.

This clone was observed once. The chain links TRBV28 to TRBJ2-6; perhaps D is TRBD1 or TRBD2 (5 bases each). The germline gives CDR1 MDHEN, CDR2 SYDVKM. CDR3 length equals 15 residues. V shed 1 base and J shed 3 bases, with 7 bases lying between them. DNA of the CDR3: TGTGCCAGCAGTTTATCTGGGGGTGGGGCCAACGTCCTGACTTTC. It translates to CASSLSGGGANVLTF.

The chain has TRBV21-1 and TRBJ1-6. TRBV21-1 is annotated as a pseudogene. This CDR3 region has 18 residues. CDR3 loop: CASSKGPEGNSIWGPLHF. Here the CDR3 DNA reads TGTGCCAGCAGCAAAGGGCCCGAAGGGAATTCAATCTGGGGACCCCTCCACTTT.

The CDR3 nucleotides are TGTGCCAGCAGTTTGGAGCGGAATGAGCAGTTCTTC. Its translation is CASSLERNEQFF. This rearrangement joins TRBV28 to TRBJ2-1; D is perhaps TRBD2 (5 bases). CDR3 length: 12 amino acids. V lost 3 bases and J 7 bases, leaving 7 bases between the germline ends. In germline, CDR1 is MDHEN, CDR2 SYDVKM.

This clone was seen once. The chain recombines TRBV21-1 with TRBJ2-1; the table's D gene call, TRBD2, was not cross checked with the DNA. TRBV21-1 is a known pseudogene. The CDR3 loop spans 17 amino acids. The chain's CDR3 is CASSKKAAGNSRNEQFF. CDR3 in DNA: TGTGCCAGCAGCAAAAAAGCGGCAGGAAATTCCAGGAATGAGCAGTTCTTC.

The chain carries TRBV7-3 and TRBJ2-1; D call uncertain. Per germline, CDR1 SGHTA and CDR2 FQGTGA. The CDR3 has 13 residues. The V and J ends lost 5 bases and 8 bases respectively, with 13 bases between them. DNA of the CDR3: TGTGCCAGCAGCACTAAAGGTGGACATGAGCAGTTCTTC. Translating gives CASSTKGGHEQFF.

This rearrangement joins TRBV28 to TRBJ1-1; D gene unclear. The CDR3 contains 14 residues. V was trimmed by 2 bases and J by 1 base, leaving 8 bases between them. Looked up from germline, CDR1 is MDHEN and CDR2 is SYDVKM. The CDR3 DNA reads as TGTGCCAGCAGTTTAGTTCGGTGGAACACTGAAGCTTTCTTT. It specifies CASSLVRWNTEAFF. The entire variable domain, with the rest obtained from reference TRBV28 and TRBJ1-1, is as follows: DVKVTQSSRYLVKRTGEKVFLECVQDMDHENMFWYRQDPGLGLRLIYFSYDVKMKEKGDIPEGYSVSREKKERFSLILESASTNQTSMYLCASSLVRWNTEAFFGQGTRLTVV.

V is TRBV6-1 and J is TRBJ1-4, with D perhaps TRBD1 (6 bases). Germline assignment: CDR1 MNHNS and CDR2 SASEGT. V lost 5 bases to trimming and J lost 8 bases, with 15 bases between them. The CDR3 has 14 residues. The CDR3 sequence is CASSPQEGGEKLFF. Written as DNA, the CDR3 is TGTGCCAGCAGTCCTCAAGAGGGGGGAGAAAAACTGTTTTTT.

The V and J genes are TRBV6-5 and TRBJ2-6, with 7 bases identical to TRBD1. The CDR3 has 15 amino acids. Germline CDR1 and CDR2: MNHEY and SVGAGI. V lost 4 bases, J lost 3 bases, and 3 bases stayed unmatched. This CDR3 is CASSFTGDGANVLTF. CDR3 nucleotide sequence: TGTGCCAGCAGTTTCACAGGGGATGGGGCCAACGTCCTGACTTTC.